This T cell receptor beta chain stems from a study of blood T cells in healthy people across ages. Study as a whole: Every two T cells gave about one barcoded beta molecule via template switching.

Germline V gene lookup returns CDR1 SQVTM and CDR2 ANQGSEA. V was shortened by 5 bases and J by 6 bases, with 19 bases between the two germline ends. CDR3 length equals 14 residues. A second PCR, run for 7 to 11 cycles, used a sample-barcoded 5' primer plus a J-beta primer mix. Each CDR3 protein is one row after TCRdb ran MiXCR on the 5' RACE reads. The repertoire holds some 1,800,000 distinct CDR3 sequences, with about 39% as singletons. This clonotype was seen a few times. The antigen is undetermined. Regarding the study as a whole: Long-lived donors had more naive CD4+ cells and higher diversity than aged donors. Observed TCR beta diversity per million T cells went down as age went up. This fall followed a roughly linear course with age. A conclusive naive versus antigen-experienced comparison was prevented by the unsorted PBMCs.

The source material was blood. V usage is TRBV29-1 and J usage is TRBJ1-1, with a tentative D call TRBD1 (6 bases). The receptor was isolated from a human donor in good health. In DNA, the CDR3 is TGCAGCGTTAATGGGGGAGGGGGTATCGCTGAAGCTTTCTTT. It is translated as CSVNGGGGIAEAFF.